The 2 T cell receptor beta chains presented below share a single source sample, sequenced in a study of T cells in localized non-small cell lung cancer. The protocol was immunoSEQ multiplex PCR, while the TCRdb copy is restricted to in-frame clones and leaves out a portion. The profile shows 50,000 to 65,000 clones, roughly 79% of them singletons. This specimen consisted of PBMCs, obtained before any cancer treatment. The receptors shown here come from a man aged 40-75 years with stage II lung adenocarcinoma.

This CDR3 is CASSLARDRGGNTIYF. CDR3 nucleotides: TGTGCCAGCAGCTTAGCGCGGGACAGGGGTGGAAACACCATATATTTT. V gene TRBV7-9 combines with J gene TRBJ1-3, with TRBD1 matching over 10 bases. V trimming: 0 bases; J trimming: 3 bases; junction bases outside the gene matches: 2. The CDR3 length is 16 residues. Germline assignment: CDR1 SEHNR and CDR2 FQNEAQ (reference sequence).

The chain uses TRBV14 and TRBJ1-3, with a tentative D call TRBD1 (6 bases). The germline V gene encodes CDR1 SGHDN and CDR2 FVKESK. The V and J ends lost 5 bases and 0 bases respectively, with 14 bases between them. This CDR3 comprises 16 residues. The CDR3 region has the DNA TGTGCCAGCAGCGTAAGCACAGGGCTCTCTGGAAACACCATATATTTT. Translated, it gives CASSVSTGLSGNTIYF. Drawing the rest from reference TRBV14 and TRBJ1-3, the complete variable domain is EAGVTQFPSHSVIEKGQTVTLRCDPISGHDNLYWYRRVMGKEIKFLLHFVKESKQDESGMPNNRFLAERTGGTYSTLKVQPAELEDSGVYFCASSVSTGLSGNTIYFGEGSWLTVV.